Listed below are T cell receptor beta chains from one sample, sequenced in a study of CD8 T cells in ankylosing spondylitis. TCRdb used MiXCR to reprocess the 5' RACE reads, holding one entry per CDR3 protein. The data show 500,000 or so distinct CDR3 sequences, with approximately 5% seen just once and roughly 3.2% held by the top ten. Sequencing was done on a sample of blood, either unsorted or a sorted T cell fraction (not recorded which). These receptor sequences come from a male donor with ankylosing spondylitis. The CDR3 runs from the conserved cysteine through the conserved F or W. D genes are given only for firm matches. Expanded clones are given a class, and other clones once, few, many or no size at all.

v_gene	j_gene	abundance	d_gene	CDR3nt	CDR3aa
TRBV12-3/TRBV12-4	TRBJ2-1	many	TRBD2	TGTGCCAGCAGACTAGCGGGGGGCTCCAATGAGCAGTTCTTC	CASRLAGGSNEQFF
TRBV10-3	TRBJ2-2	many	NA	TGTGCCATCAGTGAAATTCAGGGTGGGGCCGGGGAGCTGTTTTTT	CAISEIQGGAGELFF
TRBV3-1	TRBJ2-1	few	NA	TGTGCCAGCAGCCACCTCCCTTGGACAGCAGATTACAATGAGCAGTTCTTC	CASSHLPWTADYNEQFF
TRBV4-3	TRBJ2-1	many	NA	TGCGCCAGCAGCCAATCAGCCGGCCCCTACAATGAGCAGTTCTTC	CASSQSAGPYNEQFF
TRBV20-1	TRBJ2-3	few	NA	TGCAGTGCAGCGACCCAAACAGATACGCAGTATTTT	CSAATQTDTQYF
TRBV12-3/TRBV12-4	TRBJ2-7	many	NA	TGTGCCAGCAGTCGCGGGGACAGCTCCTACGAGCAGTACTTC	CASSRGDSSYEQYF
TRBV12-3/TRBV12-4	TRBJ1-5	many	NA	TGTGCCAGCAGTTTAGGACAGCCCCAGCATTTT	CASSLGQPQHF
TRBV7-8	TRBJ1-2	many	NA	TGTGCCAGCAGCCCAATCGGGGGGCTCGACTATGGCTACACCTTC	CASSPIGGLDYGYTF
TRBV12-3/TRBV12-4	TRBJ1-2	many	TRBD1	TGTGCCAGCAGTTTGTTAGCACAGGGGAAAATCTTCACCTTC	CASSLLAQGKIFTF
TRBV7-9	TRBJ1-4	many	NA	TGTGCCAGCAGCCCTATGGACAGCCTTAATGAAAAACTGTTTTTT	CASSPMDSLNEKLFF
TRBV12-3/TRBV12-4	TRBJ2-1	many	NA	TGTGCCAGCAGCCGGGGTCTCTCCTACAATGAGCAGTTCTTC	CASSRGLSYNEQFF
TRBV6-1	TRBJ1-4	many	TRBD1	TGTGCCAGCAGCGCCGGGACAGGTTTTGGGGAAAAACTGTTTTTT	CASSAGTGFGEKLFF
TRBV20-1	TRBJ1-5	many	NA	TGCAGTGCTAGTTTACCGACCAGGGGCTCTCAGCCCCAGCATTTT	CSASLPTRGSQPQHF
TRBV3-1	TRBJ1-1	many	NA	TGTGCCAGCAGCCAAGAAGACAGGGAAGCTTTCTTT	CASSQEDREAFF
TRBV10-3	TRBJ2-5	many	TRBD2	TGTGCCATCAGTGACGGGCGGGGGGGCGAAGAGACCCAGTACTTC	CAISDGRGGEETQYF
TRBV4-3	TRBJ2-7	NA	TRBD2	TGCGCCAGCAGCCGGAGCGCCGGGGGGGGGGTGACACCCTACGAGCAGTACTTC	CASSRSAGGGVTPYEQYF
TRBV20-1	TRBJ2-5	many	TRBD2	TGCAGTGCGCATGGACTAGAAGAGACCCAGTACTTC	CSAHGLEETQYF
TRBV6-1	TRBJ2-7	many	NA	TGTGCCAGCAGTGAATGGCAACACGAGCAGTACTTC	CASSEWQHEQYF
TRBV12-3/TRBV12-4	TRBJ1-1	many	TRBD1	TGTGCCAGCAGTTTCGACAGGGACGCGCGTGCTTTCTTT	CASSFDRDARAFF
TRBV20-1	TRBJ2-1	NA	NA	TGCAGTGCTAGAGACAGGCCCTCCTACAATGAGCAGTTCTTC	CSARDRPSYNEQFF
TRBV29-1	TRBJ2-1	many	TRBD2	TGCAGCGTTGGCCCTAGCGGGAGACGATACAATGAGCAGTTCTTC	CSVGPSGRRYNEQFF
TRBV20-1	TRBJ2-3	many	TRBD2	TGCAGTGCTATGGGGGGAGGGACAGATACGCAGTATTTT	CSAMGGGTDTQYF
TRBV7-9	TRBJ2-3	many	TRBD2	TGTGCCAGCAGCCGACTAGCGGGGCCCGGTGGCACAGATACGCAGTATTTT	CASSRLAGPGGTDTQYF
TRBV4-3	TRBJ1-2	many	NA	TGCGCCAGCAGCCAAGATCGAGCAGTGAACTATGGCTACACCTTC	CASSQDRAVNYGYTF
TRBV7-2	TRBJ2-7	many	NA	TGTGCCAGCAGCTTAGCGGGGTTGAGCTCCTACGAGCAGTACTTC	CASSLAGLSSYEQYF
TRBV9	TRBJ2-1	few	NA	TGTGCCAGCAGCGTAGCTGGGAAGCCGAGCTCCTACAATGAGCAGTTCTTC	CASSVAGKPSSYNEQFF
TRBV6-5	TRBJ2-1	NA	TRBD2	TGTGCCAGCAGTTATAGTAGCGGGAGGCAACCCTACAATGAGCAGTTCTTC	CASSYSSGRQPYNEQFF
TRBV4-1	TRBJ2-2	many	TRBD2	TGCGCCAGCACTTCACCGTATAGCGGGAAGGACACCGGGGAGCTGTTTTTT	CASTSPYSGKDTGELFF
TRBV4-2	TRBJ2-3	many	TRBD2	TGTGCCAGCAGCCAGGCGGGCGGGAGGGCAGATACGCAGTATTTT	CASSQAGGRADTQYF
TRBV7-9	TRBJ2-1	many	TRBD2	TGTGCCAGCAGCGCAGGGACTAGCGCGTACAATGAGCAGTTCTTC	CASSAGTSAYNEQFF
TRBV5-1	TRBJ2-1	many	TRBD2	TGCGCCAGCAGCTTGGCCTCGCGGGGGGGTTACAATGAGCAGTTCTTC	CASSLASRGGYNEQFF
TRBV5-1	TRBJ2-3	many	NA	TGCGCCAGTGGGCCCCTGTTTAGCACAGATACGCAGTATTTT	CASGPLFSTDTQYF
TRBV5-1	TRBJ1-2	many	NA	TGCGCCAGCAGCTTGATCTCTGCGCCCAACTATGGCTACACCTTC	CASSLISAPNYGYTF
TRBV7-7	TRBJ2-1	many	NA	TGTGCTAGCAGCGTCCGGGTCTACCAGGAGCAGTTCTTC	CASSVRVYQEQFF
TRBV12-3/TRBV12-4	TRBJ2-1	many	NA	TGTGCCAGCAGTTACAGTAGCGGATACAATGAGCAGTTCTTC	CASSYSSGYNEQFF
TRBV5-1	TRBJ1-1	many	NA	TGCGCCAGCAGCTTGAATGAGCCCAGGGGCACTGAAGCTTTCTTT	CASSLNEPRGTEAFF
TRBV5-1	TRBJ2-4	NA	NA	TGCGCCAGCAGCTCGAAGGGAGAGGGTCAAAACATTCAGTACTTC	CASSSKGEGQNIQYF
TRBV10-3	TRBJ2-1	many	NA	TGTGCCATCAGTGTGTCGGCGGGAATCCCCTACAATGAGCAGTTCTTC	CAISVSAGIPYNEQFF